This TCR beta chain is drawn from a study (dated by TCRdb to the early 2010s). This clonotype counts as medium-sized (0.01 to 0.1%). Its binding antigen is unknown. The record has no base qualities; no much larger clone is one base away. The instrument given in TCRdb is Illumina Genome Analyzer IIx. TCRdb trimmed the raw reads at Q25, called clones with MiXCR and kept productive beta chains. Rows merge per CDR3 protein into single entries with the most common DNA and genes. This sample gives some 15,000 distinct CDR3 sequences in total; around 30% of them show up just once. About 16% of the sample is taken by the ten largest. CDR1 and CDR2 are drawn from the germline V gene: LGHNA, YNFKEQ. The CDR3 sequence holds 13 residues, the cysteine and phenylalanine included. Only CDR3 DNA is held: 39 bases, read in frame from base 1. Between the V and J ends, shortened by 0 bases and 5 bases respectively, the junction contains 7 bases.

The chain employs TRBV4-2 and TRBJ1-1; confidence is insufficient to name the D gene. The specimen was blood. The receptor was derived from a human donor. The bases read TGTGCCAGCAGCCAAGATCCTGGGACTGAAGCTTTCTTT. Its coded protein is CASSQDPGTEAFF.